The T cell receptor beta chain under discussion was sequenced for a study of shared clonotypes between healthy human individuals. Genomic DNA of each subset was evenly split across several immunoSEQ plates. Repertoires were generated with immunoSEQ multiplex PCR, while TCRdb's copy carries only in-frame clones and drops some. The data hold 2 million to 3 million clones, with 85% to 95% observed a single time. Study donors comprised healthy, HIV-negative adults devoid of recent acute infection or vaccination. Memory CD4+ cells were the fraction left after CD45RA+ naive selection. The sequenced material came from naive CD4+ T cells sorted from blood. Subset denoted: CD45RA+ positively selected. The sequence derives from a man aged 18-30 years in good health.

Here the CDR3 DNA reads TGTGCCAGCAGCTTTGGTCTGGCCTATGGCTACACCTTC. Amino acids: CASSFGLAYGYTF. The chain links TRBV11-2 to TRBJ1-2, with D uncertain. The CDR3 covers 13 residues. Per germline, CDR1 SGHAT and CDR2 FQNNGV. The ends were cut back, 3 bases at V and 4 bases at J, with 9 bases in the middle.